This T cell receptor (beta chain) came from a study of cytomegalovirus exposure and HLA in healthy donors. Study summary: The study's early data release held about 85 million unique TCRs from HLA-typed donors.

Comments on this clone: The antigen remains undetermined.

Whole-study findings and limits: Among TCR beta chains, those listed as cytomegalovirus-associated numbered under 200. Equally common other TCR beta chains were less clonally expanded than HLA-associated ones, a later analysis found.

The study ran its PCR with 60 Vbeta and 13 Jbeta primers. Per the original data handling: Per a later analysis, the number of unique TCR beta chains was approximately 80 million, of which about 10 million were shared. Some clones are missing from TCRdb's copy, which holds only in-frame ones; the method was immunoSEQ multiplex PCR. V, J and clone size derive from that table, while D and trimming were established from the DNA sequence. Of 130,000 or so clones in the sample, approximately 79% are singletons; the top ten hold 2% to 2.5%. Germline V gene lookup returns CDR1 ENHRY and CDR2 SYGVKD. V was pared by 4 bases and J by 4 bases, with 5 bases of the junction left unmatched. The CDR3 totals 14 residues.

The clonotype originates from a man aged 25 to 40 in good health and CMV-seronegative. The sample comprised PBMCs. V is TRBV10-3 and J is TRBJ2-5; TRBD2 aligns across 8 bases. The CDR3 loop is CAISGAGGRETQYF. The CDR3 coding sequence is TGTGCCATCAGTGGGGCGGGGGGTCGAGAGACCCAGTACTTC.